The 27 T cell receptor beta chains in this list originate from one sample, sequenced in a study of blood T cell repertoires in COVID-19. Assay: immunoSEQ multiplex PCR; the TCRdb copy retains only in-frame clones and omits some. The profile shows 20,000 to 25,000 clones, approximately 92% of them singletons. Sequences were obtained from peripheral blood. These receptors were taken from a human donor in a cohort sampled during active COVID-19.

The chain joins TRBV12-5 to TRBJ2-1; D gene unclear. CDR3 length equals 13 residues. Trimming took 0 bases from V and 9 from J, leaving 9 bases between them. Germline CDR1 reads LGHNT; CDR2 reads FRNRAP. CDR3 sequence reads: CASGLVHNSEQFF. CDR3 DNA sequence: TGTGCTAGTGGTTTGGTACACAACAGTGAGCAGTTCTTC.

In nucleotides, the CDR3 is TGTGCCAGCAGTTGGGTGCTTTCGGGTTCCATGAACACTGAAGCTTTCTTT. Its protein is CASSWVLSGSMNTEAFF. The J gene is TRBJ1-1, the V gene TRBV28; the D is unclear. CDR1 and CDR2 from the germline V gene are MDHEN and SYDVKM. The CDR3 contains 17 residues. V was trimmed by 4 bases and J by 0 bases, leaving 18 bases between them. The full variable domain, completed using reference TRBV28 and TRBJ1-1, is DVKVTQSSRYLVKRTGEKVFLECVQDMDHENMFWYRQDPGLGLRLIYFSYDVKMKEKGDIPEGYSVSREKKERFSLILESASTNQTSMYLCASSWVLSGSMNTEAFFGQGTRLTVV.

V usage is TRBV28 and J usage is TRBJ2-7; perhaps TRBD2 as D (5 bases). The length of the CDR3 is 15 residues. The V end lost 6 bases, the J end lost 5 bases, and 20 bases lay between the germline ends. Germline V gene lookup returns CDR1 MDHEN and CDR2 SYDVKM. The CDR3 DNA follows: TGTGCCAGCAGCACTCTAGACTTCCTCGGGGACGAGCAGTACTTC. Protein sequence: CASSTLDFLGDEQYF.

This sequence joins TRBV7-9 and TRBJ2-3; perhaps TRBD1 as D (5 bases). Per germline, CDR1 SEHNR and CDR2 FQNEAQ (reference sequence). Trimming took 1 base from V and 2 from J, leaving 10 bases between them. The CDR3 covers 15 residues. CDR3 nucleotide sequence: TGTGCCAGCAGCTTAGGTACAGGTTTCACAGATACGCAGTATTTT. Its translation: CASSLGTGFTDTQYF.

This clone was counted a single time. The V gene is TRBV29-1, the J gene TRBJ2-5; possibly TRBD1 for D (6 bases). Germline V gives CDR1 SQVTM, CDR2 ANQGSEA. V lost 5 bases and J lost 3, with 19 bases in between. CDR3 size: 15 residues. Here the CDR3 DNA reads TGCAGCGTTCTACCAGAGGGGGATAGAAAAGAGACCCAGTACTTC. This encodes CSVLPEGDRKETQYF.

This sequence joins TRBV24-1 and TRBJ2-1; D may be TRBD1 (5 bases). The length of the CDR3 is 11 residues. Trimming took 6 bases from V and 15 from J, leaving 14 bases between them. Germline lookup yields CDR1 KGHDR and CDR2 SFDVKD. CDR3 in amino acids: CATSRGTEWFF. CDR3 nucleotides: TGTGCCACCAGTAGGGGTACCGAGTGGTTCTTC.

V is TRBV30 and J is TRBJ2-3; TRBD2 might be the D (5 bases). The CDR3 consists of 15 residues. Trimming left V 0 bases short and J 5 bases short, with 15 bases between. Germline V gives CDR1 GTSNPN, CDR2 SVGIG (reference sequence). The CDR3 protein is CAWSVLGLAGDTQYF. The CDR3 nucleotides read TGTGCCTGGAGTGTACTAGGGCTAGCAGGAGATACGCAGTATTTT.

This chain joins TRBV15 and TRBJ1-2; TRBD1 is a possible D gene (5 bases). The CDR3 consists of 13 residues. CDR1 and CDR2 from the germline V gene are LNHNV and YYDKDF (reference sequence). Trimming left V 3 bases short and J 4 bases short, with 9 bases between. This CDR3 reads CATSRQGSYGYTF. In DNA form, the CDR3 reads TGTGCCACCAGCAGGCAGGGCTCCTATGGCTACACCTTC.

This chain connects TRBV11-1 to TRBJ2-7; the D gene is possibly TRBD2 (6 bases). Germline values: CDR1 SGHAT, CDR2 FQDESV (reference sequence). Trimming took off 1 base at V and 4 bases at J, with 11 bases between the two ends. The CDR3 runs 14 residues. This chain's CDR3 is CASSLGLAGYEQYF. The CDR3 nucleotides read TGTGCCAGCAGCTTAGGGCTGGCGGGGTACGAGCAGTACTTC.

This chain connects TRBV3-1 (or the pseudogene TRBV3-2) to TRBJ1-1; the D is unclear. Germline lookup yields CDR1 LGHDT and CDR2 YNNKEL (reference sequence). V lost 0 bases and J 1 base, leaving 6 bases between the germline ends. There are 14 residues in the CDR3. CDR3 in amino acids: CASSQELGNTEAFF. CDR3 DNA: TGTGCCAGCAGCCAAGAGCTAGGGAACACTGAAGCTTTCTTT.

The chain has TRBV7-9 and TRBJ2-1, with D maybe TRBD1 (6 bases). The CDR3 is 15 residues long. In germline, CDR1 is SEHNR, CDR2 FQNEAQ (reference sequence). V was pared by 5 bases and J by 0 bases, with 11 bases between. This chain's CDR3 is CASSPDSSSYNEQFF. DNA of the CDR3: TGTGCCAGCAGCCCGGACAGCAGCTCCTACAATGAGCAGTTCTTC.

CDR3 protein: CASSQDRRTEAFF. As DNA, the CDR3 is TGCGCCAGCAGCCAAGATCGGAGAACTGAAGCTTTCTTT. The rearrangement joins TRBV4-3 to TRBJ1-1, with D unclear. This CDR3 has 13 residues. Germline-derived CDR1 and CDR2 are LGHNA and YSLEER. Trimming took off 0 bases at V and 5 bases at J, with 7 bases between the two ends.

The chain carries TRBV19 and TRBJ1-2; D gene uncertain. The CDR3 covers 13 residues. Germline CDR1 is LNHDA and CDR2 is SQIVND (reference sequence). The V gene lost 4 bases and the J gene lost 4 bases, with 10 bases spanning the gap. CDR3 loop: CASSNSNSYGYTF. For the CDR3, the DNA is TGTGCCAGTAGTAACAGCAATTCCTATGGCTACACCTTC.

V usage is TRBV19 and J usage is TRBJ2-1; D is perhaps TRBD2 (6 bases). V was shortened by 2 bases and J by 4 bases, with 15 bases between the two germline ends. CDR3 length equals 16 residues. The germline V gene has CDR1 LNHDA and CDR2 SQIVND (reference sequence). DNA of the CDR3: TGTGCCAGTAGTATATCGGTGACTAGAGGGTACAATGAGCAGTTCTTC. This codes for CASSISVTRGYNEQFF.

The chain carries TRBV7-2 and TRBJ2-3; 12 nucleotides line up with TRBD2. CDR3 length: 14 amino acids. Trimming cost V 2 bases and J 13 bases; bases outside gene matches: 7. Germline loops: CDR1 SGHTA, CDR2 FQGNSA. CDR3 amino acids: CASSLLLAGGPEYF. CDR3 bases: TGTGCCAGCAGCTTATTACTAGCGGGGGGCCCTGAGTATTTT.

A remark on this clone: Other DNA sequences within the sample encode an identical CDR3. The chain has TRBV29-1 and TRBJ2-3; 16 bases line up with TRBD2. Germline V lookup: CDR1 SQVTM, CDR2 ANQGSEA. J gave up 3 bases and V 6 bases, and 6 bases lay outside the gene matches. The CDR3 is 16 amino acids. CDR3: CSVGGTSGRVTDTQYF. Written as DNA, the CDR3 is TGCAGCGTGGGGGGGACTAGCGGGAGGGTGACAGATACGCAGTATTTT.

The CDR3 nucleotides are TGTGCCATCAGTGGGGGGATAAGCGGGGCCCCTGGAGGCACCTACAATGAGCAGTTCTTC. Translation gives CAISGGISGAPGGTYNEQFF. The chain has TRBV10-3 and TRBJ2-1; 7 bases map to TRBD2. V trimming: 4 bases; J trimming: 2 bases; junction bases outside the gene matches: 20. The germline V gene encodes CDR1 ENHRY and CDR2 SYGVKD. The CDR3 totals 20 residues.

The rearrangement uses TRBV7-9 and TRBJ1-1; 8 nucleotides align to TRBD1. Germline-derived CDR1 and CDR2 are SEHNR and FQNEAQ (reference sequence). The CDR3 is made up of 17 amino acids. J was trimmed by 0 bases and V by 5 bases; bases with no gene match: 11. As DNA, the CDR3 is TGTGCCAGCAGCCAAGCCGGGACAGGTGGAATGAACACTGAAGCTTTCTTT. Its protein is CASSQAGTGGMNTEAFF.

There are a few counts of this clone. This sequence joins TRBV19 and TRBJ2-7; 15 bases fit TRBD2. The V segment lost 5 bases and the J segment 5 bases; nucleotides outside the gene matches: 10. The CDR3 sequence is 17 residues long. CDR1 and CDR2 (germline): LNHDA, SQIVND (reference sequence). CDR3 amino acids: CASSARTSGRGYDEQYF. For the CDR3, the DNA is TGTGCCAGTAGTGCCCGGACTAGCGGGAGGGGTTACGACGAGCAGTACTTC.

The rearrangement links TRBV28 to TRBJ1-1, with 8 nucleotides matching TRBD1. Per the germline V gene, CDR1 is MDHEN and CDR2 is SYDVKM. V was clipped by 5 bases and J by 7 bases; unmatched bases: 3. The CDR3 contains 12 residues. The DNA for the CDR3 is TGTGCCAGCAGTCGACAGGGGATTGAAGCTTTCTTT. Its protein is CASSRQGIEAFF.

CDR3 region: CASSASSGGVYEQYF. The CDR3 region has the DNA TGTGCCAGTAGTGCATCTAGCGGGGGGGTCTACGAGCAGTACTTC. This rearrangement joins TRBV19 to TRBJ2-7; 12 bases are a match to TRBD2. Germline V gene lookup returns CDR1 LNHDA and CDR2 SQIVND (reference sequence). Trimming at V came to 5 bases and at J to 3 bases, leaving 5 bases not matched to a gene. The CDR3 length is 15 residues.

V usage is TRBV27 and J usage is TRBJ2-7; TRBD2 aligns across 10 bases. The germline V gene has CDR1 MNHEY and CDR2 SMNVEV (reference sequence). The CDR3 runs 16 residues. With V trimmed by 2 bases and J by 3 bases, 7 bases remained unmatched. CDR3 in amino acids: CASSLKPSGGSYEQYF. The CDR3 DNA sequence: TGTGCCAGCAGTTTAAAGCCTAGCGGGGGCAGCTACGAGCAGTACTTC.

The rearrangement joins TRBV2 to TRBJ2-3, with D perhaps TRBD2 (6 bases). Trimming took off 3 bases at V and 5 bases at J, with 15 bases between the two ends. CDR3 length: 15 amino acids. The germline gives CDR1 SNHLY, CDR2 FYNNEI. CDR3 residues: CASSELGGDRDTQYF. CDR3 nucleotides: TGTGCCAGCAGTGAGCTAGGAGGGGATCGAGATACGCAGTATTTT.

In this sample, this clone turned up once. The CDR3 spells CSVGTGVYEQYF. Here the CDR3 DNA reads TGCAGCGTCGGGACAGGGGTCTACGAGCAGTACTTC. The rearrangement links TRBV29-1 to TRBJ2-7; 10 bases match TRBD1. This CDR3 has 12 residues. V lost 6 bases and J lost 3; bases outside the gene matches: 2. Germline V lookup: CDR1 SQVTM, CDR2 ANQGSEA.

In its sample, this clone was seen once. Here the CDR3 DNA reads TGTGCCAGCTCACCTTACGGGCAGGGCAATGAGCAGTTCTTC. Translating gives CASSPYGQGNEQFF. This sequence joins TRBV18 and TRBJ2-1, with D perhaps TRBD1 (5 bases). Germline V gene lookup returns CDR1 KGHSH and CDR2 LQKENI. V dropped 3 bases and J dropped 6 bases, with 12 bases sitting between them. CDR3 length: 14 amino acids. Filled out from reference TRBV18 and TRBJ2-1, the complete variable domain reads NAGVMQNPRHLVRRRGQEARLRCSPMKGHSHVYWYRQLPEEGLKFMVYLQKENIIDESGMPKERFSAEFPKEGPSILRIQQVVRGDSAAYFCASSPYGQGNEQFFGPGTRLTVL.

The chain uses TRBV3-1 (or the pseudogene TRBV3-2) and TRBJ1-2; no clear D. Looked up from germline, CDR1 is LGHDT and CDR2 is YNNKEL (reference sequence). V was trimmed by 4 bases and J by 11 bases, leaving 17 bases between them. This CDR3 comprises 13 residues. CDR3 DNA: TGTGCCAGCAGCCCGGCGAGCGGCAGGACTTACACCTTC. Its translation is CASSPASGRTYTF.

The V call is TRBV11-3, the J call TRBJ2-1; 16 bases match TRBD2. Germline V gene data show CDR1 as SGHNT and CDR2 as YENEEA. This CDR3 is 17 amino acids long. V shed 1 base, J shed 9 bases, and the junction held 6 bases outside the gene matches. This CDR3 is CASSLGGLAGGPGEQFF. The CDR3, as DNA: TGTGCCAGCAGCTTAGGGGGACTAGCGGGAGGGCCGGGTGAGCAGTTCTTC.